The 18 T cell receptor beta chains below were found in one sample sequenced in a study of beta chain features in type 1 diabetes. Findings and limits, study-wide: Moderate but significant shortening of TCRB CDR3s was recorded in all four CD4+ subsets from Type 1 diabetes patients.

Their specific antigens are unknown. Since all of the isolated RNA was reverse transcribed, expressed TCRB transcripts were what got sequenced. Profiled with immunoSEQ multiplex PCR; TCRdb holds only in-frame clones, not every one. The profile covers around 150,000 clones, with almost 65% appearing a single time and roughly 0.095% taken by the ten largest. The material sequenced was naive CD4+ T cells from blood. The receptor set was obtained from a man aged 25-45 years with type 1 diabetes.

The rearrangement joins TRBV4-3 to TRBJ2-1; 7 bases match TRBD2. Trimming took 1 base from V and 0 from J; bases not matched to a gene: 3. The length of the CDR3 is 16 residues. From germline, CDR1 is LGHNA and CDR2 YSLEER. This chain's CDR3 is CASSQAGLVSYNEQFF. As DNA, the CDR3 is TGCGCCAGCAGCCAAGCAGGACTAGTCTCCTACAATGAGCAGTTCTTC.

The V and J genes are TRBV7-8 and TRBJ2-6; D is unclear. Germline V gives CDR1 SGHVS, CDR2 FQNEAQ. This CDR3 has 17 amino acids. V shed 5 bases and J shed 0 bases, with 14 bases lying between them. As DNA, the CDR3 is TGTGCCAGCAGCCCTCTGACAACTTTCTCTGGGGCCAACGTCCTGACTTTC. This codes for CASSPLTTFSGANVLTF. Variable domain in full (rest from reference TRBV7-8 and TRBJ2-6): GAGVSQSPRYKVAKRGQDVALRCDPISGHVSLFWYQQALGQGPEFLTYFQNEAQLDKSGLPSDRFFAERPEGSVSTLKIQRTQQEDSAVYLCASSPLTTFSGANVLTFGAGSRLTVL.

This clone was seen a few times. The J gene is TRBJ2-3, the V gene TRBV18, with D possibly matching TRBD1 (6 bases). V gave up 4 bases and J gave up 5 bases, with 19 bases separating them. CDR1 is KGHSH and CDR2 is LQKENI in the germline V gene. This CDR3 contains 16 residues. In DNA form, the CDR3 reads TGTGCCAGCTCACTTTTGAAGAACAGGGCCGGAGATACGCAGTATTTT. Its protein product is CASSLLKNRAGDTQYF.

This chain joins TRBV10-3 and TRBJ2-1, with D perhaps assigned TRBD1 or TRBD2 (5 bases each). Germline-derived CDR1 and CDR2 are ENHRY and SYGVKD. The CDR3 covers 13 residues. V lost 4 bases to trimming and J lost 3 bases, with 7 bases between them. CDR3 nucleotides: TGTGCCATCAGTGGAGGGGACTACAATGAGCAGTTCTTC. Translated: CAISGGDYNEQFF.

CDR3 sequence: CASSEARTGNQPQHF. As DNA, the CDR3 is TGTGCCAGCAGTGAAGCCAGGACAGGCAATCAGCCCCAGCATTTT. The J gene is TRBJ1-5, the V gene TRBV25-1; TRBD1 is a possible D gene (6 bases). From germline, CDR1 is MGHDK and CDR2 SYGVNS. V lost 2 bases, J lost 2 bases, and 10 bases lay in between. CDR3 length: 15 amino acids.

The CDR3 is CTSSLRAVSYEQYF. The CDR3 nucleotides read TGCACCAGCAGCCTGAGGGCCGTCTCCTACGAGCAGTACTTC. J is TRBJ2-7 and V is TRBV1; TRBD2, as called in the table, went unchecked against the DNA. TRBV1 constitutes a pseudogene. The CDR3 covers 14 residues.

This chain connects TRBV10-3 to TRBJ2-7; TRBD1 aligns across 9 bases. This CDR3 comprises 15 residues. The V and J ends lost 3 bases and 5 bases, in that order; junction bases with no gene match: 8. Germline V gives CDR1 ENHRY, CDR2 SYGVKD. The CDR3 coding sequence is TGTGCCATCAGTGACCAATCTGGACAGGGGAACGAGCAGTACTTC. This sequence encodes CAISDQSGQGNEQYF.

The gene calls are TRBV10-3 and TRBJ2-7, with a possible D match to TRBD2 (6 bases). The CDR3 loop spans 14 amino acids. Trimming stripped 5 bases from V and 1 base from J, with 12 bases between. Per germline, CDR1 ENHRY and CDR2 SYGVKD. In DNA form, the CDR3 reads TGTGCCATCAGTCCGGGACTGCCGTCCTACGAGCAGTACTTC. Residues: CAISPGLPSYEQYF.

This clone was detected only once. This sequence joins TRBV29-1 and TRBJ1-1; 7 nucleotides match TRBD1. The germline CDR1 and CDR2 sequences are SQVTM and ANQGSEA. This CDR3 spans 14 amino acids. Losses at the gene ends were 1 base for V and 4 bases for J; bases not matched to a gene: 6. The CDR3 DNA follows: TGCAGCGTTGAAGTAGGGACAGACCTCACTGAAGCTTTCTTT. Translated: CSVEVGTDLTEAFF.

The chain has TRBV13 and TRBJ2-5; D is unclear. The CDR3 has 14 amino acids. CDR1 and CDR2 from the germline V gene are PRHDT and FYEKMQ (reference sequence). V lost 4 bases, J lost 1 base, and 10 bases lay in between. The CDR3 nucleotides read TGTGCCAGCAGCTCCCCCGGGCTCCAAGAGACCCAGTACTTC. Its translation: CASSSPGLQETQYF.

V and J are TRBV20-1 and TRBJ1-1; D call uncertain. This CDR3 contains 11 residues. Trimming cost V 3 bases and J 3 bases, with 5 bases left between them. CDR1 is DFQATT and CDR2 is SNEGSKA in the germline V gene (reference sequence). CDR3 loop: CSASPDTEAFF. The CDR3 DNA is TGCAGTGCTAGCCCTGACACTGAAGCTTTCTTT.

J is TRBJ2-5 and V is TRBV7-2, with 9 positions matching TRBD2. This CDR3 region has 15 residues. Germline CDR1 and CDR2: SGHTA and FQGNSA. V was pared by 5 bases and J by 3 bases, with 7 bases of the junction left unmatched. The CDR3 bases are TGTGCCAGCAGCACCCCCCGCGGGGGGGAAGAGACCCAGTACTTC. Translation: CASSTPRGGEETQYF. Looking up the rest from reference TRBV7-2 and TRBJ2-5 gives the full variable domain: GAGVSQSPSNKVTEKGKDVELRCDPISGHTALYWYRQSLGQGLEFLIYFQGNSAPDKSGLPSDRFSAERTGGSVSTLTIQRTQQEDSAVYLCASSTPRGGEETQYFGPGTRLLVL.

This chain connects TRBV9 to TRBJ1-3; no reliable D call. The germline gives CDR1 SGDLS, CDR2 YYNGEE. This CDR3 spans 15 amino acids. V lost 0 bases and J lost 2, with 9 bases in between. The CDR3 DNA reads TGTGCCAGCAGCGTAGGGGCAGGAACTGGAAACACCATATATTTT. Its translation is CASSVGAGTGNTIYF.

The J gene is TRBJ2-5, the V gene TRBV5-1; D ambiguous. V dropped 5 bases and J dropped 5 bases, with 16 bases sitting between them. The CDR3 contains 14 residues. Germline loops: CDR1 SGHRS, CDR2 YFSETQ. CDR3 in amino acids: CASSLKGRWETQYF. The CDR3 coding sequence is TGCGCCAGCAGTTTGAAGGGTCGTTGGGAGACCCAGTACTTC.

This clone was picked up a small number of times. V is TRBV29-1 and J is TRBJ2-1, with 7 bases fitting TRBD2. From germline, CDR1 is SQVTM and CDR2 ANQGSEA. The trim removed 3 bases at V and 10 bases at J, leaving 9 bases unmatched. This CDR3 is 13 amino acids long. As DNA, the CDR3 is TGCAGCGTTGATCACTCTAAGCGGGGAGAGCAGTTCTTC. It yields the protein CSVDHSKRGEQFF.

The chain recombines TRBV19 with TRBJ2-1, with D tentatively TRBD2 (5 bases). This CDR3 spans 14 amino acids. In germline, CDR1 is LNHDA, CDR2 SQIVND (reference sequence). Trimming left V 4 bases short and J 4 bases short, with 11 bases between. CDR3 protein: CASSTPGGYNEQFF. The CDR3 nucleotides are TGTGCCAGTAGTACCCCAGGCGGGTACAATGAGCAGTTCTTC.

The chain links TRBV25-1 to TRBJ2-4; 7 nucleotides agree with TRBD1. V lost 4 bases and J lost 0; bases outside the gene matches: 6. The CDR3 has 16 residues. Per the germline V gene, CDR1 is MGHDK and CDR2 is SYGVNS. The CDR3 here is CASSVAGTVAKNIQYF. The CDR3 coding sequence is TGTGCCAGCAGTGTAGCCGGGACAGTAGCCAAAAACATTCAGTACTTC.

The CDR3 loop is CSAKPLYEQYF. Written as DNA, the CDR3 is TGCAGTGCTAAGCCCTTATACGAGCAGTACTTC. The genes are TRBV20-1 and TRBJ2-7, with no clear D. Germline CDR1 DFQATT, CDR2 SNEGSKA (reference sequence). This CDR3 is built from 11 residues. V lost 4 bases, J lost 4 bases, and 8 bases lay in between.